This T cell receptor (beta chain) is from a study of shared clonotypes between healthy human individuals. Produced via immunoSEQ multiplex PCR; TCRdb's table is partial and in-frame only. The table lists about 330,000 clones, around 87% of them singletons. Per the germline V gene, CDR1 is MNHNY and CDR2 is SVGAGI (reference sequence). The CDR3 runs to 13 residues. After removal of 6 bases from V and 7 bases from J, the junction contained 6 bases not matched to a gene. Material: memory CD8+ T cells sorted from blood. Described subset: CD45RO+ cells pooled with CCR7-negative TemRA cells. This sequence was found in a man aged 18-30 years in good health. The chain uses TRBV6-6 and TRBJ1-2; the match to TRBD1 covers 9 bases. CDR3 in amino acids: CASRPGQGFGYTF. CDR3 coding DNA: TGTGCCAGCAGACCGGGACAGGGTTTTGGCTACACCTTC.